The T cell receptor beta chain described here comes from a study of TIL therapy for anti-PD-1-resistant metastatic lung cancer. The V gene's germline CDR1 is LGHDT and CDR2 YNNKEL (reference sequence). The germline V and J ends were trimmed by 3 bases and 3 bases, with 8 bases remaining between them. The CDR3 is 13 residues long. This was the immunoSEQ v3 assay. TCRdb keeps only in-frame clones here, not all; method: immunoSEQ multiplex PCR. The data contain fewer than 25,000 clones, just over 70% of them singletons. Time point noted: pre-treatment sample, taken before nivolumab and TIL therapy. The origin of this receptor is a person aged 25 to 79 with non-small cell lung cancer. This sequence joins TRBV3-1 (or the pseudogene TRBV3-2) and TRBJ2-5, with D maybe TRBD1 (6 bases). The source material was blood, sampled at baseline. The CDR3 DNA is TGTGCCAGCAGCCAGAGGACAGAAGAGACCCAGTACTTC. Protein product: CASSQRTEETQYF.